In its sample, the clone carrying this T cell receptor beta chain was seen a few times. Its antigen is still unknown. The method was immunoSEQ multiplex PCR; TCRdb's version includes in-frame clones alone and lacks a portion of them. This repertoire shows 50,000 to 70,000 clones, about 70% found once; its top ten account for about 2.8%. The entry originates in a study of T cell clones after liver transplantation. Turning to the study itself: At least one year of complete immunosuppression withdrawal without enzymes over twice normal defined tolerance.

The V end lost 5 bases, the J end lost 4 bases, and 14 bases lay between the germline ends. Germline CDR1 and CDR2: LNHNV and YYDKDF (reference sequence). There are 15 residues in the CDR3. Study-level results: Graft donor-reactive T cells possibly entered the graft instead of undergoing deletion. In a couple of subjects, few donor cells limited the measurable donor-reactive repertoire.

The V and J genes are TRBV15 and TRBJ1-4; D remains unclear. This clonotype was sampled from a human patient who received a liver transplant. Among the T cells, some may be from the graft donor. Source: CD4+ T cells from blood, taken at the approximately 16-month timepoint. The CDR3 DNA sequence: TGTGCCACCAGCTCTGCCCGAGGTTTTAATGAAAAACTGTTTTTT. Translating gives CATSSARGFNEKLFF.